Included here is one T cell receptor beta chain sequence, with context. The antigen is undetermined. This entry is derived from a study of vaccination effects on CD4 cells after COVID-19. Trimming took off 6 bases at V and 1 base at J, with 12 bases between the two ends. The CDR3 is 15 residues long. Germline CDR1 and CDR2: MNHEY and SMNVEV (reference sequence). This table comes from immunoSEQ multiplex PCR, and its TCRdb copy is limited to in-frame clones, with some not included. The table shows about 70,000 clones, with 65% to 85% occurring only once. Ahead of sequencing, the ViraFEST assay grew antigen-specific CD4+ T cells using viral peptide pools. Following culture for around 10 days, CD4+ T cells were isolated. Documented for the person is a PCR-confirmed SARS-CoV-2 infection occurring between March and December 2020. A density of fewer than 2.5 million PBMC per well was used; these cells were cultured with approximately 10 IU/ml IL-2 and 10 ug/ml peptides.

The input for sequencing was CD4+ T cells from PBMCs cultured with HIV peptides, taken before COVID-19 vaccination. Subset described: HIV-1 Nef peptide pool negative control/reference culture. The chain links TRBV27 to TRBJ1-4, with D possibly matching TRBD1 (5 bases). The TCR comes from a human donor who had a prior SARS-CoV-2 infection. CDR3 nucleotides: TGTGCCAGCAGACGCCGGGGGGGAACTAATGAAAAACTGTTTTTT. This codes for CASRRRGGTNEKLFF. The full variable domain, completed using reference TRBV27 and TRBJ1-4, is EAQVTQNPRYLITVTGKKLTVTCSQNMNHEYMSWYRQDPGLGLRQIYYSMNVEVTDKGDVPEGYKVSRKEKRNFPLILESPSPNQTSLYFCASRRRGGTNEKLFFGSGTQLSVL.